The T cell receptor beta chain described here comes from a study of cytomegalovirus exposure and HLA in healthy donors. Study results and caveats: In a later analysis, TCR association rates varied by HLA locus: DRB1 most, HLA-C fewest. Most TCR sequences were seen very rarely across donors, but some public TCRs occurred in many. Previously analyzed data showed that most TCR beta V segments were productive at a frequency of about 90% or about 30%.

This clone was observed a handful of times. The antigen remains unidentified. CDR3 length: 15 amino acids. Trimming cost V 1 base and J 6 bases; bases outside gene matches: 5. Germline CDR1 is PRHDT and CDR2 is FYEKMQ (reference sequence). The PCR had 60 Vbeta and 13 Jbeta primers. The authors' processing: As a later analysis found, there were 82 million or so unique TCR beta chains, of which roughly 11 million were shared. Assay used: immunoSEQ multiplex PCR; TCRdb lists only in-frame clones, some missing. That table furnishes V, J and clone size, whereas the DNA furnished D and trimming. The sample has about 85,000 clones, under 85% seen once; the top ten hold about 1.9%.

The source of this sequence is a boy between 10 and 17 years old in good health and CMV-seronegative. Sequenced material: PBMCs. The chain has TRBV13 and TRBJ2-1; 8 nucleotides line up with TRBD2. CDR3 loop: CASSLDREGPNEQFF. CDR3 nucleotides: TGTGCCAGCAGCTTAGATCGGGAGGGCCCCAATGAGCAGTTCTTC. Full variable domain (outside the CDR3, taken from reference TRBV13 and TRBJ2-1): AAGVIQSPRHLIKEKRETATLKCYPIPRHDTVYWYQQGPGQDPQFLISFYEKMQSDKGSIPDRFSAQQFSDYHSELNMSSLELGDSALYFCASSLDREGPNEQFFGPGTRLTVL.